Listed below are T cell receptor beta chains from one sample, sequenced in a study of shared clonotypes between healthy human individuals. Some clones are missing from TCRdb's copy, which holds only in-frame ones; the method was immunoSEQ multiplex PCR. The table lists around 600,000 clones, roughly 98% of them singletons, with more than 0.3% in the top ten. What was sequenced was naive CD8+ T cells sorted from blood. These receptors originate from a man aged 25-40 years in good health. Each CDR3 is given with its conserved first and last residue. The D gene is left open where the match is weak. Clone size is given for some rows only: seen once, a few or many times, or a class if the clone is expanded.

j_gene | abundance | v_gene | d_gene | CDR3nt | CDR3aa
TRBJ2-2 | - | TRBV5-4 | - | TGTGCCAGCAGCTTGCCAGCCCTGAACACCGGGGAGCTGTTTTTT | CASSLPALNTGELFF
TRBJ1-1 | - | TRBV6-5 | - | TGTGCCAGCAGGCAATGGGGAGACGACACTGAAGCTTTCTTT | CASRQWGDDTEAFF
TRBJ2-3 | - | TRBV5-1 | - | TGCGCCAGCAGCTTGCGGCAGGGTAGGACAGATACGCAGTATTTT | CASSLRQGRTDTQYF
TRBJ2-1 | - | TRBV28 | - | TGTGCCAGCAGTTTAACCTACCCAGGGCCCAGCTCCTACAATGAGCAGTTCTTC | CASSLTYPGPSSYNEQFF
TRBJ2-1 | - | TRBV28 | - | TGTGCCAGCAGTTTCCCCTCGGGGCCCGAACAGGGTCAGCTGTTCTTC | CASSFPSGPEQGQLFF
TRBJ2-3 | once | TRBV10-1 | - | TGCGCCAGCAGTGACCTAGCTTCAGGCACAGATACGCAGTATTTT | CASSDLASGTDTQYF
TRBJ2-2 | once | TRBV11-3 | - | TGTGCCAGCAGTCGACGGGACGGACACACCGGGGAGCTGTTTTTT | CASSRRDGHTGELFF
TRBJ1-2 | - | TRBV27 | TRBD1 | TGTGCCAGCAGTCGGACAGGGTCCGGCTACACCTTC | CASSRTGSGYTF
TRBJ2-1 | - | TRBV2 | - | TGTGCCAGCGGGGGACTGAAGCAGTTCTTC | CASGGLKQFF
TRBJ2-3 | - | TRBV7-7 | - | TGTGCCAGCAGCTTGCGCACGGATACGCAGTATTTT | CASSLRTDTQYF
TRBJ1-1 | - | TRBV11-2 | - | TGTGCCAGCAGCTTAGTCGAGGGGAGCGTGAACACTGAAGCTTTCTTT | CASSLVEGSVNTEAFF
TRBJ2-4 | - | TRBV10-1 | TRBD2 | TGCGCCAGCAGGATGACTAGCGGGAGCGTCAAAAACATTCAGTACTTC | CASRMTSGSVKNIQYF
TRBJ1-2 | - | TRBV2 | - | TGTGCCAGAATTGAGAGGGCACCTGGCTACACCTTC | CARIERAPGYTF
TRBJ2-1 | - | TRBV7-9 | TRBD2 | TGTGCCAGCAGCCACAGGACTAGCGGGACCTATGAGCAGTTCTTC | CASSHRTSGTYEQFF
TRBJ2-5 | once | TRBV7-8 | - | TGTGCCAGCAGCTTAGAATCCGAGCGCCAGGGCCAAGAGACCCAGTACTTC | CASSLESERQGQETQYF
TRBJ1-3 | - | TRBV28 | - | TGTGCCAGCAGTTCAGGACAGATCTCTGGAAACACCATATATTTT | CASSSGQISGNTIYF
TRBJ2-1 | - | TRBV7-9 | TRBD2 | TGTGCCAGCAGCTTAGCAACAAGGACTAGGGCCTACAATGAGCAGTTCTTC | CASSLATRTRAYNEQFF